The 27 T cell receptor beta chains below all came from one sample that was sequenced in a study of T cells in Graves' hyperthyroidism and ophthalmopathy. What was amplified from RNA transcripts were TCR beta CDR3 regions. HTBI primers were used for first-round RT-PCR of the TCR CDR3. TCRdb reprocessed the multiplex PCR reads with MiXCR, giving one entry per CDR3 protein. Among fewer than 500,000 distinct CDR3 sequences listed, roughly 12% were seen once. Specimen: blood. The receptors were gathered from a man aged 25-45 years with Graves' hyperthyroidism that later progressed to Graves' ophthalmopathy.

In its sample, this clonotype was seen many times. CDR3 protein: CASSFLGRQGVHNEQFF. The CDR3 coding sequence is TGTGCCAGCAGTTTCTTGGGAAGGCAGGGGGTCCACAATGAGCAGTTCTTC. The V call is TRBV27, the J call TRBJ2-1, with 7 bases matching TRBD1. The CDR3 length is 17 residues. Germline loops: CDR1 MNHEY, CDR2 SMNVEV (reference sequence). V shed 3 bases, J shed 5 bases, and the junction held 13 bases outside the gene matches.

At least ten counts were recorded for this clonotype. The chain carries TRBV20-1 and TRBJ2-7; the match to TRBD1 covers 8 bases. V lost 3 bases, J lost 4 bases, and 8 bases stayed unmatched. This CDR3 is 14 amino acids long. Germline-derived CDR1 and CDR2 are DFQATT and SNEGSKA (reference sequence). CDR3 amino acids: CSASWAGQVYEQYF. In DNA form, the CDR3 reads TGCAGTGCTAGTTGGGCGGGACAGGTTTACGAGCAGTACTTC.

J is TRBJ2-1 and V is TRBV12-3 or TRBV12-4, with a tentative D call TRBD1 (6 bases). Trimming shortened V by 4 bases and J by 8 bases, and 21 bases separated the two germline ends. The CDR3 loop spans 16 amino acids. The CDR3 region has the DNA TGTGCCAGCAGTTCCTGGGGGCCCCAAGGTTACGATGAGCAGTTCTTC. Residues: CASSSWGPQGYDEQFF.

In its sample, this clonotype was seen a few times. This rearrangement joins TRBV7-9 to TRBJ2-5, with TRBD1 matching 8 bases. The CDR3 is 15 amino acids. The germline CDR1 and CDR2 sequences are SEHNR and FQNEAQ (reference sequence). Unmatched junction bases numbered 10, after V lost 5 bases and J lost 5 bases. The CDR3 DNA reads as TGTGCCAGCAGCACATGGACAGGGAGGACGGAGACCCAGTACTTC. Its translation: CASSTWTGRTETQYF. The full variable domain, rest sourced from reference TRBV7-9 and TRBJ2-5, is DTGVSQNPRHKITKRGQNVTFRCDPISEHNRLYWYRQTLGQGPEFLTYFQNEAQLEKSRLLSDRFSAERPKGSFSTLEIQRTEQGDSAMYLCASSTWTGRTETQYFGPGTRLLVL.

There are a few counts of this clonotype. The V and J genes are TRBV20-1 and TRBJ2-5; a possible D gene is TRBD2 (5 bases). Trimming left V 3 bases short and J 7 bases short, with 12 bases between. The CDR3 is 12 residues long. Germline V gene sequence: CDR1 DFQATT, CDR2 SNEGSKA (reference sequence). CDR3: CSASAGRGTQYF. CDR3 nucleotide sequence: TGCAGTGCTAGTGCCGGCCGGGGGACCCAGTACTTC.

The table lists this clonotype with a few counts. The rearrangement uses TRBV7-6 and TRBJ2-5; 9 bases align to TRBD1. CDR1 is SGHVS, CDR2 FNYEAQ, per germline. The V and J ends lost 4 bases and 1 base, in that order; junction bases with no gene match: 4. The CDR3 contains 15 residues. In DNA form, the CDR3 reads TGTGCCAGCAGCTACCACAGGGGGCCCCAAGAGACCCAGTACTTC. The encoded protein is CASSYHRGPQETQYF. Full variable domain (missing parts from reference TRBV7-6 and TRBJ2-5): GAGVSQSPRYKVTKRGQDVALRCDPISGHVSLYWYRQALGQGPEFLTYFNYEAQQDKSGLPNDRFSAERPEGSISTLTIQRTEQRDSAMYRCASSYHRGPQETQYFGPGTRLLVL.

The rearrangement joins TRBV7-2 to TRBJ1-5, with D unresolved. V lost 1 base to trimming and J lost 2 bases, with 12 bases between them. This CDR3 is built from 16 residues. The germline gives CDR1 SGHTA, CDR2 FQGNSA. CDR3 bases: TGTGCCAGCAGCTTAGAGGCAGTCCGGGGCAATCAGCCCCAGCATTTT. Amino acid sequence: CASSLEAVRGNQPQHF.

V is TRBV3-1 and J is TRBJ2-7, with TRBD2 as a possible D gene (6 bases). This CDR3 is 13 amino acids long. Germline V gives CDR1 LGHDT, CDR2 YNNKEL (reference sequence). V dropped 6 bases and J dropped 2 bases, with 11 bases sitting between them. DNA for the CDR3: TGTGCCAGCAGGGGGACTTACGCCTACGAGCAGTACTTC. It is translated as CASRGTYAYEQYF.

The sample holds many counts of this clonotype. The rearrangement uses TRBV6-5 and TRBJ1-1, with 7 bases matching TRBD1. The CDR3 length is 17 residues. Germline V gene data show CDR1 as MNHEY and CDR2 as SVGAGI. Unmatched junction bases numbered 10, after V lost 2 bases and J lost 1 base. CDR3: CASSYLTHRGRNTEAFF. DNA for the CDR3: TGTGCCAGCAGTTACCTCACCCACAGGGGACGGAACACTGAAGCTTTCTTT.

This clonotype was seen more than once but under ten times. The chain carries TRBV30 and TRBJ2-1; 8 nucleotides agree with TRBD2. Germline lookup yields CDR1 GTSNPN and CDR2 SVGIG (reference sequence). V lost 1 base and J lost 7; bases outside the gene matches: 3. This CDR3 comprises 13 residues. The CDR3 nucleotides are TGTGCCTGGAGTGGATTAGCGGGGAATGAGCAGTTCTTC. It encodes CAWSGLAGNEQFF.

This clonotype was observed a handful of times. CDR3 DNA sequence: TGTGCCAGCCGCTTAACCGGACTTAGCCACGAGCAGTACTTC. Translating it yields CASRLTGLSHEQYF. This sequence joins TRBV12-3 or TRBV12-4 and TRBJ2-7, with D maybe TRBD2 (5 bases). V lost 8 bases, J lost 5 bases, and 19 bases lay in between. This CDR3 is 14 amino acids long.

The gene calls are TRBV4-1 and TRBJ1-5; 7 bases fit TRBD1. J was trimmed by 8 bases and V by 3 bases; bases with no gene match: 10. The CDR3 covers 15 residues. Germline loops: CDR1 MGHRA, CDR2 YSYEKL. The CDR3 DNA reads TGCGCCAGCAGCCATCGGACAGGAGACGTGGAGCCCCAGCATTTT. Translated: CASSHRTGDVEPQHF.

This clonotype occurred many times. The J gene is TRBJ1-4, the V gene TRBV28; tentative D call: TRBD1 (5 bases). This CDR3 contains 13 residues. Germline V CDR1 and CDR2: MDHEN, SYDVKM. The ends were cut back, 5 bases at V and 6 bases at J, with 10 bases in the middle. CDR3 in DNA: TGTGCCAGCAGTCGAGGGGTGGATGAAAAACTGTTTTTT. Translated: CASSRGVDEKLFF.

There are many counts of this clonotype. The V gene is TRBV7-2, the J gene TRBJ1-3, with D tentatively TRBD1 (6 bases). Germline CDR1 SGHTA, CDR2 FQGNSA. V dropped 5 bases and J dropped 4 bases, with 15 bases sitting between them. This CDR3 is 15 amino acids long. In DNA form, the CDR3 reads TGTGCCAGCAGCCTTATCGGGGGCGCGGGAAACACCATATATTTT. This sequence encodes CASSLIGGAGNTIYF.

This clonotype was counted at least ten times. This chain joins TRBV6-1 and TRBJ1-5; D is perhaps TRBD1 (5 bases). V was cut by 4 bases and J by 4 bases, with 17 bases left in between. From germline, CDR1 is MNHNS and CDR2 SASEGT. The CDR3 totals 16 residues. The DNA of the CDR3 is TGTGCCAGCAGTGTAAGGGTGGGGCAGGGTAATCAGCCCCAGCATTTT. This encodes CASSVRVGQGNQPQHF.

The chain has TRBV27 and TRBJ1-2; D perhaps matches TRBD1 (5 bases). This CDR3 has 15 residues. Per the germline V gene, CDR1 is MNHEY and CDR2 is SMNVEV (reference sequence). The V and J ends lost 2 bases and 9 bases respectively, with 19 bases between them. This CDR3 reads CASSLVYKGNISYTF. In DNA form, the CDR3 reads TGTGCCAGCAGTTTAGTATACAAGGGGAATATTAGCTACACCTTC.

This clonotype turned up a few times. The rearrangement joins TRBV27 to TRBJ1-1, with D unclear. V dropped 8 bases and J dropped 4 bases, with 8 bases sitting between them. CDR1 MNHEY and CDR2 SMNVEV come from the germline V gene (reference sequence). This CDR3 has 11 amino acids. CDR3 sequence: CASAAGTEAFF. In DNA form, the CDR3 reads TGTGCCAGCGCGGCTGGCACTGAAGCTTTCTTT.

This clonotype was observed a handful of times. The rearrangement uses TRBV5-1 and TRBJ2-7; TRBD1 aligns across 9 bases. V shed 6 bases, J shed 5 bases, and the junction held 9 bases outside the gene matches. Germline V gene data show CDR1 as SGHRS and CDR2 as YFSETQ. The CDR3 runs 14 residues. Written as DNA, the CDR3 is TGCGCCAGCATCCCCGGGACAGGGAGGAACGAGCAGTACTTC. As protein: CASIPGTGRNEQYF.

This clonotype was counted many times. V is TRBV5-1 and J is TRBJ1-5; tentatively, D is TRBD1 (6 bases). Per the germline V gene, CDR1 is SGHRS and CDR2 is YFSETQ. The V and J ends lost 4 bases and 3 bases respectively, with 11 bases between them. CDR3 size: 14 residues. CDR3 sequence: CASSEDSNNQPQHF. The CDR3 nucleotides are TGCGCCAGCAGCGAGGACAGCAACAATCAGCCCCAGCATTTT.

This clonotype was picked up many times. The chain is built from TRBV29-1 and TRBJ2-1; TRBD2 aligns across 7 bases. From germline, CDR1 is SQVTM and CDR2 ANQGSEA. The CDR3 contains 13 residues. V lost 1 base, J lost 9 bases, and 6 bases stayed unmatched. CDR3 region: CSVEADGGIEQFF. The CDR3 DNA reads TGCAGCGTTGAAGCGGACGGGGGGATTGAGCAGTTCTTC.

This clonotype was seen ten or more times. The V call is TRBV28, the J call TRBJ2-3, with D perhaps matching TRBD2 (5 bases). Between the trimmed V and J ends, which lost 10 bases and 6 bases, there was a span of 17 bases. The CDR3 spans 13 residues. Looked up from germline, CDR1 is MDHEN and CDR2 is SYDVKM. The CDR3 nucleotides are TGTGCCACCGCCTTATCCGGCGGGGATACGCAGTATTTT. Translating it yields CATALSGGDTQYF.

About this clonotype itself: One end of the junction is discordant with germline, which a read error may explain. The rearrangement joins TRBV11-2 to TRBJ2-2; 8 nucleotides agree with TRBD2. The CDR3 length is 17 residues. Per the germline V gene, CDR1 is SGHAT and CDR2 is FQNNGV. CDR3 nucleotide sequence: TGTGTCAGCAGCTTGGCCAGACTAGCGACTAACACCGGGGAGCTGTTTTTT. Protein: CVSSLARLATNTGELFF.

The chain uses TRBV19 and TRBJ1-2; possible D gene TRBD1, 5 bases. The CDR3 is 15 residues long. Germline V CDR1 and CDR2: LNHDA, SQIVND (reference sequence). V lost 8 bases and J 4 bases, leaving 20 bases between the germline ends. CDR3: CASRPQGERGYGYTF. The CDR3, as DNA: TGTGCCAGTCGACCTCAAGGGGAAAGGGGCTATGGCTACACCTTC.

V gene TRBV20-1 combines with J gene TRBJ2-4; a weak D match, TRBD1 (5 bases). V was clipped by 5 bases and J by 3 bases, with 14 bases between them. The germline V gene has CDR1 DFQATT and CDR2 SNEGSKA (reference sequence). The CDR3 sequence is 14 residues long. Here the CDR3 DNA reads TGCAGTGCTCTCGAAGGACACCTCAAAAACATTCAGTACTTC. Protein: CSALEGHLKNIQYF.

This clonotype occurred many times. The V call is TRBV12-5, the J call TRBJ1-5, with unresolved D. The V and J ends lost 1 base and 0 bases respectively, with 10 bases between them. CDR3 size: 16 residues. Germline V gene sequence: CDR1 LGHNT, CDR2 FRNRAP. In DNA, the CDR3 is TGTGCTAGTGGTTTGGGTCTCGTGTATAGCAATCAGCCCCAGCATTTT. It codes for CASGLGLVYSNQPQHF.

The table lists this clonotype with many counts. The rearrangement uses TRBV5-8 and TRBJ2-7; D possibly corresponds to TRBD2 (6 bases). Trimming left V 2 bases short and J 6 bases short, with 12 bases between. Germline CDR1 is SGHTS and CDR2 is YDEGEE. The CDR3 loop spans 13 amino acids. CDR3 sequence: CASSLVGGAEQYF. For the CDR3, the DNA is TGTGCCAGCAGCTTAGTCGGCGGGGCCGAGCAGTACTTC.

The V call is TRBV5-1, the J call TRBJ1-4, with TRBD1 matching over 9 bases. The CDR3 is 15 amino acids. CDR1 and CDR2 (germline): SGHRS, YFSETQ. The trim removed 2 bases at V and 8 bases at J, leaving 7 bases unmatched. Here the CDR3 reads CASSLGDRAEEKLFF. CDR3 bases: TGCGCCAGCAGCTTAGGGGACAGGGCCGAGGAAAAACTGTTTTTT.